A single sample gave rise to the 13 T cell receptor beta chains below, sequenced in a study of control samples from healthy donors and cancer patients. The repertoire was sequenced with immunoSEQ multiplex PCR; TCRdb's copy has only in-frame clones and lacks some. This sample yields some 150,000 clones, of which 80% to 95% are seen a single time; approximately 2.9% belongs to the top ten. What was sequenced was blood. Every receptor here comes from a man aged 25-45 years in good health.

This clone was counted a few times. The rearrangement links TRBV7-3 to TRBJ1-2; no firm D call. Trimming cost V 2 bases and J 4 bases, with 8 bases left between them. The germline CDR1 and CDR2 sequences are SGHTA and FQGTGA. The CDR3 spans 13 residues. In nucleotides, the CDR3 is TGTGCCAGCAGCTTAGGGTTGGGCTATGGCTACACCTTC. Its protein product is CASSLGLGYGYTF.

V usage is TRBV5-1 and J usage is TRBJ2-2, with TRBD1 matching 7 bases. The CDR3 runs to 16 residues. With V trimmed by 4 bases and J by 0 bases, 6 bases remained unmatched. Germline assignment: CDR1 SGHRS and CDR2 YFSETQ. The CDR3 nucleotides read TGCGCCAGCAGCGTTCGACAGGGAACGAACACCGGGGAGCTGTTTTTT. This sequence encodes CASSVRQGTNTGELFF.

The V call is TRBV27, the J call TRBJ1-2, with 7 positions matching TRBD1. Losses at the gene ends were 4 bases for V and 3 bases for J; bases not matched to a gene: 5. CDR3 length equals 14 residues. Germline assignment: CDR1 MNHEY and CDR2 SMNVEV (reference sequence). The CDR3 reads CASSSTGTDYGYTF. CDR3 DNA sequence: TGTGCCAGCAGTTCCACGGGGACAGACTATGGCTACACCTTC.

The V gene is TRBV12-3 or TRBV12-4, the J gene TRBJ2-7, with 7 bases that match TRBD1. The V gene end was trimmed by 7 bases and the J gene end by 2 bases; junction bases not matched to a gene: 2. This CDR3 is 12 amino acids long. CDR3 DNA sequence: TGTGCCAGCAAGGGGACAGCCTACGAGCAGTACTTC. Its translation: CASKGTAYEQYF.

This clone appeared a single time. CDR3 sequence (DNA): TGTGCCAGCAGTCCGCCCACAGGGGACTATGGCTACACCTTC. Its translation: CASSPPTGDYGYTF. This rearrangement joins TRBV6-5 to TRBJ1-2, with TRBD1 identical over 7 bases. The CDR3 contains 14 residues. Germline assignment: CDR1 MNHEY and CDR2 SVGAGI. V shed 5 bases, J shed 3 bases, and the junction held 6 bases outside the gene matches.

The chain links TRBV9 to TRBJ1-1; 7 nucleotides align to TRBD1. Germline V CDR1 and CDR2: SGDLS, YYNGEE. V lost 4 bases and J lost 5; bases outside the gene matches: 8. The CDR3 has 14 amino acids. CDR3 sequence: CASSQTPGGTEAFF. CDR3 coding DNA: TGTGCCAGCAGCCAAACGCCAGGGGGAACTGAAGCTTTCTTT.

This chain joins TRBV5-5 and TRBJ2-1; 7 bases agree with TRBD2. With V trimmed by 0 bases and J by 5 bases, 5 bases remained unmatched. The V gene's germline CDR1 is SGHKS and CDR2 YYEKEE (reference sequence). The CDR3 spans 15 residues. CDR3 in DNA: TGTGCCAGCAGCTTGGGAGCGGGGAGACACAATGAGCAGTTCTTC. This sequence encodes CASSLGAGRHNEQFF.

The chain uses TRBV2 and TRBJ2-1, with a tentative D call TRBD2 (5 bases). The CDR3 sequence is 15 residues long. Trimming left V 4 bases short and J 0 bases short, with 10 bases between. CDR1 SNHLY and CDR2 FYNNEI come from the germline V gene. CDR3 amino acids: CASSAGESSYNEQFF. The CDR3 DNA reads TGTGCCAGCAGTGCCGGGGAGAGCTCCTACAATGAGCAGTTCTTC.

The genes are TRBV28 and TRBJ1-1, with D hard to call. The CDR3 covers 12 residues. Trimming took off 3 bases at V and 6 bases at J, with 8 bases between the two ends. CDR1 is MDHEN, CDR2 SYDVKM, per germline. The CDR3 here is CASSFRRAEAFF. In nucleotides, the CDR3 is TGTGCCAGCAGTTTTCGGCGGGCTGAAGCTTTCTTT.

The V and J genes are TRBV30 and TRBJ1-1, with D possibly being TRBD1 (6 bases). Germline assignment: CDR1 GTSNPN and CDR2 SVGIG (reference sequence). The CDR3 contains 12 residues. V lost 4 bases, J lost 4 bases, and 10 bases lay in between. As DNA, the CDR3 is TGTGCCTGGAACCCCAGGGGCACTGAAGCTTTCTTT. Protein product: CAWNPRGTEAFF.

To note about this clone: Other DNA sequences in the same sample also yield this CDR3. V usage is TRBV19 and J usage is TRBJ1-6, with D perhaps matching TRBD1 (5 bases). The CDR3 extends over 15 amino acids. The V and J ends lost 5 bases and 5 bases respectively, with 13 bases between them. Germline CDR1 and CDR2: LNHDA and SQIVND (reference sequence). CDR3 loop: CASSPTGGDNSPLHF. CDR3 nucleotides: TGTGCCAGTAGTCCGACGGGGGGAGATAATTCACCCCTCCACTTT.

The chain recombines TRBV9 with TRBJ2-7; the match to TRBD2 covers 11 bases. CDR1 and CDR2 (germline): SGDLS, YYNGEE. The CDR3 spans 16 residues. With 3 bases clipped from V and 2 bases from J, the junction kept 7 bases outside the gene matches. The CDR3 DNA sequence: TGTGCCAGCAGCGGACAACTAGCGGGGGCCCCCTACGAGCAGTACTTC. It is translated as CASSGQLAGAPYEQYF.

This chain links TRBV6-5 with TRBJ2-7; D not certain. The germline V gene encodes CDR1 MNHEY and CDR2 SVGAGI. Trimming pared 3 bases from V and 3 bases from J, leaving 6 bases between. CDR3 size: 12 residues. The CDR3 reads CASSYPGYEQYF. CDR3 DNA sequence: TGTGCCAGCAGTTATCCCGGCTACGAGCAGTACTTC.